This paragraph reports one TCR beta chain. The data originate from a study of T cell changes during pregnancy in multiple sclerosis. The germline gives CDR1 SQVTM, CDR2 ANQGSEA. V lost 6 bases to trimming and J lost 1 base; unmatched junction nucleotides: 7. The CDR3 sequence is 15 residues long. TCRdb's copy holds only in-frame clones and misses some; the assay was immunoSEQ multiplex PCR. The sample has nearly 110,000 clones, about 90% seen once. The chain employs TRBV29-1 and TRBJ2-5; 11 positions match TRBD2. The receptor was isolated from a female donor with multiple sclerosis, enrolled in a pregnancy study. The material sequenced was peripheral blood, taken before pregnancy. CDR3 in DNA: TGCAGCGTGGGTGTAGCGGGAGGGCTCCAAGAGACCCAGTACTTC. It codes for CSVGVAGGLQETQYF.